Listed below are T cell receptor beta chains from one sample, sequenced in a study of blood T cell repertoires in COVID-19. Produced via immunoSEQ multiplex PCR; TCRdb's table is partial and in-frame only. The table includes about 110,000 clones, more than 75% detected once. Material: peripheral blood. These TCRs come from a woman between 50 and 59 years old with acute or convalescent COVID-19. Each CDR3 is given with its conserved first and last residue. Fields, in order: CDR3 protein, CDR3 DNA, V gene, J gene, clone size, D gene. A D gene is named only where the DNA matches it firmly. Only part of the rows carry a size: once, few, many, or a class if the clone is expanded.

CASSPLLNTGELFF	TGTGCCAGCAGCCCCCTTCTTAACACCGGGGAGCTGTTTTTT	TRBV28	TRBJ2-2	few	-
CASSLWGPSYEQYF	TGTGCCAGCAGCTTGTGGGGGCCTTCCTACGAGCAGTACTTC	TRBV5-4	TRBJ2-7	once	-
CASGGTSGRSYNEQFF	TGTGCCAGCGGAGGGACTAGCGGACGCTCCTACAATGAGCAGTTCTTC	TRBV18	TRBJ2-1	-	TRBD2
CASSKVKVAGEETQYF	TGTGCCAGCAGCAAAGTAAAGGTAGCGGGGGAAGAGACCCAGTACTTC	TRBV21-1	TRBJ2-5	-	-
CASSSPLGSQYF	TGTGCCAGCAGTTCCCCTCTTGGGAGCCAGTACTTC	TRBV27	TRBJ2-7	few	-
CASSYLTGANSPLHF	TGTGCCAGCAGTTACCTGACAGGGGCCAATTCACCCCTCCACTTT	TRBV6-5	TRBJ1-6	-	TRBD1
CASSDPASDNYEQYF	TGCGCCAGCAGTGATCCGGCTAGCGATAACTACGAGCAGTACTTC	TRBV10-1	TRBJ2-7	-	-
CASSLGFGDSSTDTQYF	TGCGCCAGCAGTTTAGGATTTGGGGACAGCAGCACAGATACGCAGTATTTT	TRBV10-1	TRBJ2-3	once	TRBD1
CASSQANPGVNSPLHF	TGTGCCAGCAGCCAAGCCAACCCGGGGGTCAATTCACCCCTCCACTTT	TRBV4-2	TRBJ1-6	-	-
CASTLGGVNTEAFF	TGTGCCAGCACCCTCGGGGGGGTGAACACTGAAGCTTTCTTT	TRBV11-2	TRBJ1-1	-	-
CASSPPQRGMAAKNIQYF	TGTGCCAGCAGCCCCCCTCAAAGGGGCATGGCAGCCAAAAACATTCAGTACTTC	TRBV7-9	TRBJ2-4	-	-
CATHLGTGAQTTEAFF	TGTGCCACCCATCTGGGGACAGGGGCCCAGACGACTGAAGCTTTCTTT	TRBV19	TRBJ1-1	-	TRBD1
CASSEAGTGSYVYGYTF	TGTGCCAGCAGCGAAGCCGGGACAGGGAGCTATGTCTATGGCTACACCTTC	TRBV3-1/TRBV3-2	TRBJ1-2	-	TRBD1
CASSTGLTGEDTQYF	TGCGCCAGCAGCACTGGACTTACGGGGGAAGATACGCAGTATTTT	TRBV5-1	TRBJ2-3	-	-
CASSPPNGGELFF	TGTGCCAGCTCACCACCGAACGGCGGGGAGCTGTTTTTT	TRBV18	TRBJ2-2	-	-
CASSKLLAGVNEQFF	TGTGCCAGCAGCAAGCTCCTAGCGGGAGTCAATGAGCAGTTCTTC	TRBV9	TRBJ2-1	-	TRBD2
CSVGGTGRAFF	TGCAGCGTTGGGGGGACAGGGCGCGCTTTCTTT	TRBV29-1	TRBJ1-1	-	TRBD1
CASSPYRGNQPQHF	TGTGCCAGCAGCCCCTACAGGGGCAATCAGCCCCAGCATTTT	TRBV6-6	TRBJ1-5	-	-
CASSIRGSLKGNQPQHF	TGTGCCAGTAGTATAAGGGGCAGCCTTAAGGGCAATCAGCCCCAGCATTTT	TRBV19	TRBJ1-5	-	-
CASSVGTGYNQPQHF	TGTGCCAGCAGCGTAGGGACAGGCTACAATCAGCCCCAGCATTTT	TRBV9	TRBJ1-5	-	TRBD1
CASSPRSGLNEKLFF	TGTGCCAGCTCACCACGGTCAGGACTTAATGAAAAACTGTTTTTT	TRBV18	TRBJ1-4	-	-
CASSPNRAGGGETQYF	TGCGCCAGCAGCCCAAATCGAGCGGGAGGGGGAGAGACCCAGTACTTC	TRBV5-1	TRBJ2-5	-	TRBD2
CATSDPVLYGYTF	TGTGCCACCAGTGATCCAGTCCTCTATGGCTACACCTTC	TRBV24-1	TRBJ1-2	-	-
CASSLGQLNIQYF	TGCGCCAGCAGCTTGGGACAGCTAAACATTCAGTACTTC	TRBV5-1	TRBJ2-4	-	-
CASSLQLAENSYEQYF	TGCGCCAGCAGCCTTCAACTAGCGGAGAACTCCTACGAGCAGTACTTC	TRBV5-1	TRBJ2-7	-	TRBD2
CASSPTLFMNTEAFF	TGTGCCAGCTCACCGACATTGTTCATGAACACTGAAGCTTTCTTT	TRBV18	TRBJ1-1	-	-
CASSPQGAHEQFF	TGTGCCAGCTCTCCTCAGGGGGCCCATGAGCAGTTCTTC	TRBV18	TRBJ2-1	-	TRBD1
CAIRGTSGSPDTGELFF	TGCGCCATCAGGGGGACTAGCGGGAGCCCCGACACCGGGGAGCTGTTTTTT	TRBV10-2	TRBJ2-2	-	TRBD2
CASSFGQGNQPQHF	TGTGCCAGCAGCTTCGGACAGGGGAATCAGCCCCAGCATTTT	TRBV5-8	TRBJ1-5	-	TRBD1
CASSRGYEQYF	TGTGCCAGCAGCCGGGGGTACGAGCAGTACTTC	TRBV2	TRBJ2-7	-	-
CASSLQGGDTGELFF	TGCGCCAGCAGCTTGCAGGGGGGCGACACCGGGGAGCTGTTTTTT	TRBV5-1	TRBJ2-2	-	-
CASSLGSGQSYNEQFF	TGTGCCAGCAGCTTAGGTTCGGGACAGTCCTACAATGAGCAGTTCTTC	TRBV11-3	TRBJ2-1	-	TRBD1
CASSLTVGSGSSYNEQFF	TGTGCCAGCAGCCTTACGGTCGGTAGCGGGAGCTCCTACAATGAGCAGTTCTTC	TRBV25-1	TRBJ2-1	-	TRBD2
CASSYGTYQETQYF	TGTGCCAGCAGTTACGGGACATACCAAGAGACCCAGTACTTC	TRBV6-2/TRBV6-3	TRBJ2-5	-	-
CASSLARTANSPLHF	TGTGCCAGCAGCTTAGCCCGGACAGCCAATTCACCCCTCCACTTT	TRBV7-9	TRBJ1-6	once	-
CASSPLRQGNGRSGNTIYF	TGTGCCAGCTCACCACTCCGACAGGGGAACGGACGCTCTGGAAACACCATATATTTT	TRBV18	TRBJ1-3	-	TRBD1
CASSLDGRAAIQYF	TGCGCCAGCAGCTTGGACGGGAGGGCCGCCATTCAGTACTTC	TRBV5-1	TRBJ2-4	few	TRBD2
CASTPQGGAEAFF	TGTGCCAGCACCCCTCAGGGGGGAGCTGAAGCTTTCTTT	TRBV2	TRBJ1-1	-	TRBD1
CASSPAGGQHYGYTF	TGTGCCAGCAGCCCTGCCGGGGGACAGCACTATGGCTACACCTTC	TRBV7-9	TRBJ1-2	-	TRBD1
CASSSRTSGTYNEQFF	TGTGCCAGCAGCTCTAGGACTAGCGGGACTTACAATGAGCAGTTCTTC	TRBV4-2	TRBJ2-1	-	TRBD2
CAGGRSTDTQYF	TGTGCCGGGGGGAGGAGTACAGATACGCAGTATTTT	TRBV30	TRBJ2-3	-	-
CASGNSGRIGGNEQFF	TGCGCCAGCGGAAATAGCGGGAGGATAGGTGGCAATGAGCAGTTCTTC	TRBV5-1	TRBJ2-1	-	TRBD2
CASSQDPPGQGIHEQFF	TGTGCCAGCAGCCAAGACCCTCCGGGGCAGGGGATCCATGAGCAGTTCTTC	TRBV4-2	TRBJ2-1	once	-
CASSPKELGAFF	TGTGCCAGCTCCCCAAAGGAGCTCGGAGCTTTCTTT	TRBV18	TRBJ1-1	-	-
CASSWGLETQYF	TGTGCCAGCAGTTGGGGCCTTGAGACCCAGTACTTC	TRBV28	TRBJ2-5	-	-
CASARLTRDEAFF	TGTGCCAGCGCCCGGTTGACTCGGGATGAAGCTTTCTTT	TRBV6-5	TRBJ1-1	-	-
CASSESGIQPQHF	TGTGCCAGCAGTGAATCGGGGATTCAGCCCCAGCATTTT	TRBV2	TRBJ1-5	-	-
CASSQGEGLTSYEQYF	TGTGCCAGCAGCCAAGGGGAGGGTCTTACCTCCTACGAGCAGTACTTC	TRBV4-2	TRBJ2-7	-	TRBD2
CASSLSPSAPLHF	TGTGCCAGCAGCTTATCTCCTAGTGCACCCCTCCACTTT	TRBV7-9	TRBJ1-6	-	-
CASSFLDSQPQHF	TGTGCCAGCAGCTTTCTGGACAGCCAGCCCCAGCATTTT	TRBV7-8	TRBJ1-5	-	-
CASSSSGAGTGELFF	TGTGCCAGCAGCTCTAGCGGGGCGGGAACCGGGGAGCTGTTTTTT	TRBV11-2	TRBJ2-2	-	TRBD2
CASSKCLAGLLHTDTQYF	TGTGCCAGCAGCAAATGTCTAGCGGGACTTCTACACACAGATACGCAGTATTTT	TRBV21-1	TRBJ2-3	-	-
CASSAGGMVGNTEAFF	TGTGCCAGCAGCGCAGGGGGCATGGTTGGAAACACTGAAGCTTTCTTT	TRBV25-1	TRBJ1-1	-	TRBD1
CATSRVQVAGGPKEQFF	TGTGCCACCAGCAGAGTACAAGTAGCGGGAGGCCCTAAGGAGCAGTTCTTC	TRBV15	TRBJ2-1	-	TRBD2
CASSYRGFTYEQYF	TGTGCCAGCAGTTACCGGGGGTTTACCTACGAGCAGTACTTC	TRBV6-5	TRBJ2-7	-	-
CATSDNHDRGTYNEQFF	TGTGCCACCAGTGACAATCATGACAGGGGCACCTACAATGAGCAGTTCTTC	TRBV24-1	TRBJ2-1	-	TRBD1
CASSVGLAGLAGELFF	TGTGCCAGCAGTGTAGGACTAGCGGGATTGGCCGGGGAGCTGTTTTTT	TRBV6-1	TRBJ2-2	once	TRBD2